The 25 T cell receptor beta chains below come from one sample, sequenced in a study of blood T cell repertoires in COVID-19. Libraries were prepared by immunoSEQ multiplex PCR; TCRdb keeps only in-frame clonotypes and omits some of them. The sample lists about 440,000 clones, more than 70% occurring once. The sequenced material came from peripheral blood. Source of these receptors: a woman aged 45-65 years with COVID-19, enrolled during active disease.

This sequence joins TRBV5-4 and TRBJ2-7; 8 bases agree with TRBD1. Germline-derived CDR1 and CDR2 are SGHNT and YYREEE (reference sequence). With 3 bases clipped from V and 5 bases from J, the junction kept 10 bases outside the gene matches. The CDR3 runs to 15 residues. The CDR3 reads CASSSTGTGGDEQYF. In nucleotides, the CDR3 is TGTGCCAGCAGCTCAACCGGGACAGGCGGCGACGAGCAGTACTTC.

This chain links TRBV7-9 with TRBJ1-6; D not certain. CDR1 and CDR2 (germline): SEHNR, FQNEAQ (reference sequence). The CDR3 is made up of 15 amino acids. V was shortened by 5 bases and J by 11 bases, with 19 bases between the two germline ends. As DNA, the CDR3 is TGTGCCAGCAGCCTCCGGGAGCCGGGTCGTACACCCCTCCACTTT. It is translated as CASSLREPGRTPLHF. Supplemented by reference TRBV7-9 and TRBJ1-6, the full variable domain reads DTGVSQNPRHKITKRGQNVTFRCDPISEHNRLYWYRQTLGQGPEFLTYFQNEAQLEKSRLLSDRFSAERPKGSFSTLEIQRTEQGDSAMYLCASSLREPGRTPLHFGNGTRLTVT.

Worth noting for this clone: Within the sample, other DNA sequences also encode this same CDR3. This sequence joins TRBV7-9 and TRBJ1-3; the match to TRBD1 covers 7 bases. The CDR3 runs 14 residues. Germline CDR1 is SEHNR and CDR2 is FQNEAQ (reference sequence). The V and J ends lost 5 bases and 2 bases, in that order; junction bases with no gene match: 3. This CDR3 is CASSPGTAGNTIYF. The CDR3 DNA sequence: TGTGCCAGCAGCCCAGGGACAGCTGGAAACACCATATATTTT.

This sequence joins TRBV5-4 and TRBJ2-7, with D possibly matching TRBD1 (5 bases). Trimming removed 0 bases from V and 0 bases from J, with 7 bases in between. The CDR3 has 14 amino acids. Germline lookup yields CDR1 SGHNT and CDR2 YYREEE (reference sequence). The CDR3 loop is CASSLERGSYEQYF. The CDR3 DNA sequence: TGTGCCAGCAGCTTGGAAAGGGGCTCCTACGAGCAGTACTTC.

This sequence joins TRBV7-9 and TRBJ1-2, with D hard to call. Trimming shortened V by 2 bases and J by 10 bases, and 8 bases separated the two germline ends. Germline-derived CDR1 and CDR2 are SEHNR and FQNEAQ (reference sequence). There are 11 residues in the CDR3. DNA of the CDR3: TGTGCCAGCAGCTTAAGTAGTTACTACACCTTC. This gives the protein CASSLSSYYTF. Supplemented by reference TRBV7-9 and TRBJ1-2, the full variable domain reads DTGVSQNPRHKITKRGQNVTFRCDPISEHNRLYWYRQTLGQGPEFLTYFQNEAQLEKSRLLSDRFSAERPKGSFSTLEIQRTEQGDSAMYLCASSLSSYYTFGSGTRLTVV.

The chain is built from TRBV11-2 and TRBJ1-5; no reliable D call. Germline lookup yields CDR1 SGHAT and CDR2 FQNNGV. V gave up 2 bases and J gave up 2 bases, with 4 bases separating them. The CDR3 runs to 13 residues. The CDR3 sequence is CASSLSGNQPQHF. DNA for the CDR3: TGTGCCAGCAGCTTATCCGGCAATCAGCCCCAGCATTTT.

The chain is built from TRBV19 and TRBJ1-1; possibly TRBD1 for D (6 bases). Germline loops: CDR1 LNHDA, CDR2 SQIVND (reference sequence). V was shortened by 1 base and J by 0 bases, with 9 bases between the two germline ends. This CDR3 region has 15 residues. CDR3 sequence reads: CASSIGNRVNTEAFF. DNA for the CDR3: TGTGCCAGTAGTATAGGAAACAGGGTGAACACTGAAGCTTTCTTT.

The gene calls are TRBV2 and TRBJ1-2, with a tentative D call TRBD1 (5 bases). Germline V gives CDR1 SNHLY, CDR2 FYNNEI. The germline V and J ends were trimmed by 1 base and 3 bases, with 6 bases remaining between them. This CDR3 spans 13 amino acids. In DNA, the CDR3 is TGTGCCAGCAGTGAAGAGGGGTACTATGGCTACACCTTC. This gives the protein CASSEEGYYGYTF.

J is TRBJ2-3 and V is TRBV5-1, with 16 bases fitting TRBD2. V was clipped by 5 bases and J by 2 bases; unmatched bases: 5. Germline CDR1 SGHRS, CDR2 YFSETQ. The CDR3 sequence is 17 residues long. CDR3 loop: CASRSGTSGGATDTQYF. The CDR3 DNA is TGCGCCAGCAGATCCGGGACTAGCGGGGGGGCCACAGATACGCAGTATTTT.

V gene TRBV7-9 combines with J gene TRBJ1-3; possible D gene TRBD1, 5 bases. Germline values: CDR1 SEHNR, CDR2 FQNEAQ (reference sequence). Trimming cost V 3 bases and J 0 bases, with 9 bases left between them. This CDR3 is 15 amino acids long. Here the CDR3 reads CASSFIGGSGNTIYF. In DNA form, the CDR3 reads TGTGCCAGCAGCTTTATCGGGGGCTCTGGAAACACCATATATTTT.

The chain combines TRBV14 with TRBJ2-3; the match to TRBD2 covers 7 bases. The CDR3 spans 15 residues. CDR1 and CDR2 from the germline V gene are SGHDN and FVKESK. The junction had 9 bases not matched to a gene; V was cut back by 3 bases and J by 6 bases. The CDR3 reads CASSQTIRAGDTQYF. The CDR3, as DNA: TGTGCCAGCAGCCAGACGATCCGAGCGGGGGATACGCAGTATTTT.

CDR3 in DNA: TGTGCCAGCACCCTGGACAGTACCTATGGCTACACCTTC. Translating gives CASTLDSTYGYTF. The gene calls are TRBV6-5 and TRBJ1-2; a weak D match, TRBD1 (6 bases). The CDR3 is 13 residues long. The germline V and J ends were trimmed by 7 bases and 4 bases, with 13 bases remaining between them. CDR1 is MNHEY and CDR2 is SVGAGI in the germline V gene.

The chain recombines TRBV28 with TRBJ2-5; no reliable D call. Germline values: CDR1 MDHEN, CDR2 SYDVKM. V lost 7 bases and J 5 bases, leaving 8 bases between the germline ends. CDR3 length equals 11 residues. This CDR3 reads CASTGRETQYF. In DNA, the CDR3 is TGTGCCAGCACGGGTCGGGAGACCCAGTACTTC.

This clone has just a few counts. The rearrangement uses TRBV5-4 and TRBJ1-5; the match to TRBD1 covers 8 bases. Trimming cost V 4 bases and J 4 bases; bases outside gene matches: 7. The CDR3 sequence is 15 residues long. Germline CDR1 SGHNT, CDR2 YYREEE (reference sequence). For the CDR3, the DNA is TGTGCCAGCAGCCCCGGGACAGGACCTAATCAGCCCCAGCATTTT. This translates into CASSPGTGPNQPQHF.

This clone turned up a few times. The CDR3 is CASRDSTYEQYF. The CDR3 DNA follows: TGTGCCTCCCGGGACAGTACCTACGAGCAGTACTTC. V is TRBV30 and J is TRBJ2-7; 7 bases are shared with TRBD1. CDR3 size: 12 residues. J gave up 2 bases and V 7 bases, and 5 bases lay outside the gene matches. Germline V gene data show CDR1 as GTSNPN and CDR2 as SVGIG (reference sequence).

This chain connects TRBV27 to TRBJ2-2; TRBD2 matches 8 bases. The CDR3 runs to 16 residues. Germline V gives CDR1 MNHEY, CDR2 SMNVEV (reference sequence). The J segment lost 5 bases and the V segment lost 3 bases, leaving 8 bases of the junction unmatched. The CDR3 protein is CASSFGPGGRTGELFF. The CDR3 bases are TGTGCCAGCAGTTTCGGACCCGGCGGGAGGACCGGGGAGCTGTTTTTT.

The rearrangement joins TRBV12-3 or TRBV12-4 to TRBJ1-1; tentatively, D is TRBD1 (5 bases). The CDR3 has 13 amino acids. The germline V and J ends were trimmed by 6 bases and 3 bases, with 11 bases remaining between them. This CDR3 reads CASRPGQDTEAFF. The DNA of the CDR3 is TGTGCCAGCAGACCAGGACAAGACACTGAAGCTTTCTTT.

The chain recombines TRBV6-6 with TRBJ1-2; D is unresolved. The CDR3 is 13 amino acids. The germline V gene encodes CDR1 MNHNY and CDR2 SVGAGI (reference sequence). The V and J ends lost 0 bases and 6 bases respectively, with 8 bases between them. The CDR3: CASSYSGSDGYTF. CDR3 DNA: TGTGCCAGCAGTTACTCTGGGAGCGATGGCTACACCTTC.

This clone was observed a single time. The chain links TRBV7-2 to TRBJ1-1; no definite D call. The CDR3 is 12 residues long. Looked up from germline, CDR1 is SGHTA and CDR2 is FQGNSA. Trimming left V 0 bases short and J 10 bases short, with 9 bases between. The CDR3 spells CASSLALSGAFF. CDR3 sequence (DNA): TGTGCCAGCAGCTTAGCGCTCAGCGGAGCTTTCTTT.

Only one count was recorded for this clone. The J gene is TRBJ2-1, the V gene TRBV29-1; D possibly corresponds to TRBD2 (6 bases). Trimming removed 6 bases at V and 2 bases at J, with 11 bases between. The CDR3 runs to 13 residues. Germline assignment: CDR1 SQVTM and CDR2 ANQGSEA. Here the CDR3 DNA reads TGCAGCGTCCCGGGAGACCCCTACAATGAGCAGTTCTTC. This sequence encodes CSVPGDPYNEQFF.

There are a few counts of this clone. The V and J genes are TRBV27 and TRBJ2-1, with 10 bases identical to TRBD2. Per the germline V gene, CDR1 is MNHEY and CDR2 is SMNVEV (reference sequence). The CDR3 is 15 residues long. V gave up 5 bases and J gave up 6 bases; unmatched junction bases: 7. CDR3 DNA: TGTGCCAGCAGTGCACTAGCGGGGTTTCTCAATGAGCAGTTCTTC. It specifies CASSALAGFLNEQFF.

This clone was counted once. This chain joins TRBV4-1 and TRBJ2-3; no clear D gene. Germline-derived CDR1 and CDR2 are MGHRA and YSYEKL. V lost 2 bases and J 0 bases, leaving 15 bases between the germline ends. The CDR3 covers 17 residues. The CDR3 bases are TGCGCCAGCAGCCAACGTATAGAGCTCGCTAGCACAGATACGCAGTATTTT. Translated: CASSQRIELASTDTQYF.

This clone appeared a single time. V is TRBV9 and J is TRBJ1-6; D call uncertain. The CDR3 has 16 residues. V lost 4 bases, J lost 9 bases, and 20 bases lay in between. CDR1 and CDR2 from the germline V gene are SGDLS and YYNGEE. CDR3 DNA: TGTGCCAGCAGCTCCGACCCCAGGACTCCCAGTTCACCCCTCCACTTT. This gives the protein CASSSDPRTPSSPLHF.

The gene calls are TRBV18 and TRBJ2-6; D unresolved. CDR1 KGHSH and CDR2 LQKENI come from the germline V gene. Trimming removed 2 bases from V and 0 bases from J, with 5 bases in between. The CDR3 has 15 amino acids. Written as DNA, the CDR3 is TGTGCCAGCTCACCAGCGGCCTCTGGGGCCAACGTCCTGACTTTC. Its translation is CASSPAASGANVLTF.

The rearrangement uses TRBV5-1 and TRBJ1-1; a weak D match, TRBD1 (6 bases). The V end lost 7 bases, the J end lost 6 bases, and 16 bases lay between the germline ends. Per the germline V gene, CDR1 is SGHRS and CDR2 is YFSETQ. This CDR3 region has 13 residues. The CDR3 DNA follows: TGCGCCAGCTCGGAGGGGGGGACCCCTGAAGCTTTCTTT. Translated: CASSEGGTPEAFF.